This T cell receptor (beta chain) derives from a study of blood T cell repertoires in COVID-19. About the study: Donors in the United States, Italy and Spain gave samples during acute or convalescent COVID-19. T cells, B-cell-depleted T cells, or PBMCs provided the cDNA or gDNA that served as material.

Per the authors' pipeline: Reference gene primer amplification gave nucleated cell count estimates. Sequencing was performed with immunoSEQ multiplex PCR; in TCRdb, only in-frame clones are kept and a portion is missing. From that table come the V and J calls and clone size; the DNA was used to work out D and trimming. The sample comprises about 64,000 clones, about nine tenths of which are singletons, and approximately 45% rests with the top ten. Germline loops: CDR1 MDHEN, CDR2 SYDVKM. The V end lost 6 bases, the J end lost 5 bases, and 19 bases lay between the germline ends. The CDR3 runs 15 residues.

This receptor was taken from a woman aged 55-69 years with COVID-19, enrolled during active disease. The sample was peripheral blood. The chain uses TRBV28 and TRBJ1-1; perhaps TRBD1 as D (5 bases). Written as DNA, the CDR3 is TGTGCCAGCAGCCCCTATGGGGCGTCCGGGACTGAAGCTTTCTTT. This encodes CASSPYGASGTEAFF.